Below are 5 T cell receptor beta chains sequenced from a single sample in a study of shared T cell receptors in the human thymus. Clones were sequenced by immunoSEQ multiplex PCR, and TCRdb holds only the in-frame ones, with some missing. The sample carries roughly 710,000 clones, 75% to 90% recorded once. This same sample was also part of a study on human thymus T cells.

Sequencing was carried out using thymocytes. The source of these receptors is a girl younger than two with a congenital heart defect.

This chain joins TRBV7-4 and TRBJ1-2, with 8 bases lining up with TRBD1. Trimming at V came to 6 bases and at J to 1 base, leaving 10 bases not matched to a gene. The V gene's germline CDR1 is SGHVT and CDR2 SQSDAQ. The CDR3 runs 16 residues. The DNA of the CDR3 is TGTGCCAGCAGAAGACAGGGGCCGAGGGGTAACTATGGCTACACCTTC. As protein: CASRRQGPRGNYGYTF.

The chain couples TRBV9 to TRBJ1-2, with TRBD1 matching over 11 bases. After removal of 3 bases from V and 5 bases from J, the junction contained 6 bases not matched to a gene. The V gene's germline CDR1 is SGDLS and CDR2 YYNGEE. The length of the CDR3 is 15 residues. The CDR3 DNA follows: TGTGCCAGCAGCGCGGACAGGGGGCCTCCATATGGCTACACCTTC. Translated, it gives CASSADRGPPYGYTF.

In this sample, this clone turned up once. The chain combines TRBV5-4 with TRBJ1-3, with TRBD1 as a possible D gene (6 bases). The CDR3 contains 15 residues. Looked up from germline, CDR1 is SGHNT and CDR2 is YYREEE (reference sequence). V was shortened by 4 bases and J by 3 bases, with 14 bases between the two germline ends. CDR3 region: CASSGKQGDGNTIYF. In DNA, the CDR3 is TGTGCCAGCAGCGGAAAACAGGGAGATGGAAACACCATATATTTT.

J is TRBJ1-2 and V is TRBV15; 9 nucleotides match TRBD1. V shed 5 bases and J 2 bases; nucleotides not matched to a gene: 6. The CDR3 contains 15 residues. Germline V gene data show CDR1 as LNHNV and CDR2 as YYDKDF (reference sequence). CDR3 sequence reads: CATSGDRVGNYGYTF. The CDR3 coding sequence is TGTGCCACCAGCGGGGACAGGGTAGGGAACTATGGCTACACCTTC.

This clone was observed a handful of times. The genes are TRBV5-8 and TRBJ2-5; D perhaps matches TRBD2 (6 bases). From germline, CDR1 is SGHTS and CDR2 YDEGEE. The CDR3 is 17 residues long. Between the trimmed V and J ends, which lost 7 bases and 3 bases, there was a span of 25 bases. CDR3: CASPQAQVAARKETQYF. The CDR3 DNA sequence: TGTGCCAGCCCCCAGGCCCAAGTAGCGGCCCGAAAAGAGACCCAGTACTTC. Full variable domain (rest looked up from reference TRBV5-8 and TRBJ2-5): EAGVTQSPTHLIKTRGQQATLRCSPISGHTSVYWYQQALGLGLQFLLWYDEGEERNRGNFPPRFSGRQFPNYSSELNVNALELEDSALYLCASPQAQVAARKETQYFGPGTRLLVL.